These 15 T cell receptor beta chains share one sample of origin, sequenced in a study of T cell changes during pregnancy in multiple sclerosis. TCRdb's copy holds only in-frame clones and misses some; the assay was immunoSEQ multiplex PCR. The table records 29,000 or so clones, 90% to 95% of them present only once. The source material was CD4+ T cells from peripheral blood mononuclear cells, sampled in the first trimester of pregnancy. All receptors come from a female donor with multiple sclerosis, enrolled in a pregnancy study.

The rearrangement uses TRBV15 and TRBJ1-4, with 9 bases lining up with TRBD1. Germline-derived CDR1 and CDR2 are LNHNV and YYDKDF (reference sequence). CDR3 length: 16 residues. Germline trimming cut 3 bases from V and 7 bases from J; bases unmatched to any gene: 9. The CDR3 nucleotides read TGTGCCACCAGCAGCCAGCCGGGACAGGGTTTTGAAAAACTGTTTTTT. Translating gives CATSSQPGQGFEKLFF. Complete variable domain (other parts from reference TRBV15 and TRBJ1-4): DAMVIQNPRYQVTQFGKPVTLSCSQTLNHNVMYWYQQKSSQAPKLLFHYYDKDFNNEADTPDNFQSRRPNTSFCFLDIRSPGLGDTAMYLCATSSQPGQGFEKLFFGSGTQLSVL.

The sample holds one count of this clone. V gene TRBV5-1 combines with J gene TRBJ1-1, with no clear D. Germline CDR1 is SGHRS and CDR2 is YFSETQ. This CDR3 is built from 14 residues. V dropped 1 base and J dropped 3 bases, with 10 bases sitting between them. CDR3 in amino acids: CASSLSGVDTEAFF. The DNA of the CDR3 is TGCGCCAGCAGCTTGTCAGGTGTGGACACTGAAGCTTTCTTT.

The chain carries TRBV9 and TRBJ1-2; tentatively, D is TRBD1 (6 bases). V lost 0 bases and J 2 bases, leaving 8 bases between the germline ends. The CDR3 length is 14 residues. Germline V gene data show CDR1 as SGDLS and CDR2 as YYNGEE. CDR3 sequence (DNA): TGTGCCAGCAGCGTAGCCGGACAGAACTATGGCTACACCTTC. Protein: CASSVAGQNYGYTF.

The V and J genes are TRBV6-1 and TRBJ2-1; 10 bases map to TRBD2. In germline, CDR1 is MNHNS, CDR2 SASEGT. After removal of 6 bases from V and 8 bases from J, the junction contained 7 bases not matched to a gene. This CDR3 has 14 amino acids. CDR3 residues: CASSPLAGVDEQFF. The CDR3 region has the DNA TGTGCCAGCAGCCCGCTAGCGGGGGTGGATGAGCAGTTCTTC.

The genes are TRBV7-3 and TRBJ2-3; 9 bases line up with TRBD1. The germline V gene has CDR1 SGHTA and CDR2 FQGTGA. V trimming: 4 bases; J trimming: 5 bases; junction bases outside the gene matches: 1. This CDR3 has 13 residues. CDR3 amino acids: CASSSTGGDTQYF. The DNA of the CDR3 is TGTGCCAGCAGCTCGACAGGGGGAGATACGCAGTATTTT.

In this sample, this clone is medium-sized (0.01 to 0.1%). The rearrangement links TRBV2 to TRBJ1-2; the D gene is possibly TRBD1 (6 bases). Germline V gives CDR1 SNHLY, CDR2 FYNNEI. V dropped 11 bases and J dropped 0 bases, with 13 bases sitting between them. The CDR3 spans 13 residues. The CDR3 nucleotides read TGTGCCGGGTCCCGGGACACTAACTATGGCTACACCTTC. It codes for CAGSRDTNYGYTF.

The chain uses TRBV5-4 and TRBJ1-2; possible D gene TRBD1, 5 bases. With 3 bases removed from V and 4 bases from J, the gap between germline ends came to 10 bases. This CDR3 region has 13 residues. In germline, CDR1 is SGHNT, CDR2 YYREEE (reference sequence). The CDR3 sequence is CASSYYDSYGYTF. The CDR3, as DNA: TGTGCCAGCAGCTACTACGACAGCTATGGCTACACCTTC.

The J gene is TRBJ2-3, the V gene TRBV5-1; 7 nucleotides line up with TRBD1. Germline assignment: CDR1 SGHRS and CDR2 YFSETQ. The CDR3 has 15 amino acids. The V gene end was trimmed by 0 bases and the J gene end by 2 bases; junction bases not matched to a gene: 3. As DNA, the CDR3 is TGCGCCAGCAGCTTGGACAGGGGCAACACAGATACGCAGTATTTT. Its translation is CASSLDRGNTDTQYF.

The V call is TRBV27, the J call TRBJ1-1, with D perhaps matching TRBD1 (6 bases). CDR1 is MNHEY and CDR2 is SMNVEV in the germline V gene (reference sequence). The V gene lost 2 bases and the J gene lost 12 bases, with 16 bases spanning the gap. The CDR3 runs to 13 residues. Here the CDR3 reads CASSLTQGTETFF. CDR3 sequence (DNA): TGTGCCAGCAGTTTAACACAGGGCACGGAGACTTTCTTT.

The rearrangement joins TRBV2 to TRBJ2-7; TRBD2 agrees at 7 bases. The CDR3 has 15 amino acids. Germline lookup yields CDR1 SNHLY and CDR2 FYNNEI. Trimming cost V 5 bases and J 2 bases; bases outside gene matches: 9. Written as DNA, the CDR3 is TGTGCCAGCAGTAACCTAGCTAGCGGAACCTACGAGCAGTACTTC. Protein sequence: CASSNLASGTYEQYF.

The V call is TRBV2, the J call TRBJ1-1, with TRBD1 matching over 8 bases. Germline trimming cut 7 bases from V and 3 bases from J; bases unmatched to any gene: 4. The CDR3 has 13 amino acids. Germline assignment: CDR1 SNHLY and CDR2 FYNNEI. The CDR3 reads CASKEDRDTEAFF. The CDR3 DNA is TGTGCCAGCAAAGAGGACAGGGACACTGAAGCTTTCTTT.

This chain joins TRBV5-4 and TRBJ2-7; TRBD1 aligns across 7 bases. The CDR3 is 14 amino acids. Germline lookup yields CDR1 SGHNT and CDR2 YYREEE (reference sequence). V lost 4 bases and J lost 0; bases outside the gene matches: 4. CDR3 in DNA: TGTGCCAGCAGCCACGGGACAGCCTCCTACGAGCAGTACTTC. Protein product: CASSHGTASYEQYF.

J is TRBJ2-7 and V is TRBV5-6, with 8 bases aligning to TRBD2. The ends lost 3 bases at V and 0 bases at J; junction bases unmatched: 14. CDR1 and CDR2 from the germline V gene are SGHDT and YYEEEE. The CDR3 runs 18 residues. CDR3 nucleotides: TGTGCCAGCAGCTCCGGGGCCGGTCGGGGGGGATCCTCCTACGAGCAGTACTTC. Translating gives CASSSGAGRGGSSYEQYF.

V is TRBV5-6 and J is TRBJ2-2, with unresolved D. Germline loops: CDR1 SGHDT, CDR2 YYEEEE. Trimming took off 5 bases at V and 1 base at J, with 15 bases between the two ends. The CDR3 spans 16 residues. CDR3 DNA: TGTGCCAGCAGACTTGCGTTGGCAGGGAACACCGGGGAGCTGTTTTTT. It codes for CASRLALAGNTGELFF.

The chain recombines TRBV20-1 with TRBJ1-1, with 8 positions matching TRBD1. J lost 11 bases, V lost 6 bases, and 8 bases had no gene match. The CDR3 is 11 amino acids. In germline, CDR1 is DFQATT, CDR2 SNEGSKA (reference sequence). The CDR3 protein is CSATQGAQAFF. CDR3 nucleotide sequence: TGCAGTGCCACTCAGGGGGCGCAGGCTTTCTTT.